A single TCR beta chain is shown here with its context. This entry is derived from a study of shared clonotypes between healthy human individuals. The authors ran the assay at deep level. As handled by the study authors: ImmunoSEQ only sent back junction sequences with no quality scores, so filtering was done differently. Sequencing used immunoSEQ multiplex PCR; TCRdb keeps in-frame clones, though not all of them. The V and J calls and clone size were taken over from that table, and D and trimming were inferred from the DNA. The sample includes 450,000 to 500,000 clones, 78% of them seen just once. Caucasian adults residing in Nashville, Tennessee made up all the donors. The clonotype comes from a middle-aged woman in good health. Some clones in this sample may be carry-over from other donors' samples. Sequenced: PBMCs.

In DNA form, the CDR3 reads TGTGCCAGCAGCGCTCGGGCGACAGGTTCTGGAAACACCATATATTTT. Translating it yields CASSARATGSGNTIYF. V is TRBV7-2 and J is TRBJ1-3; maybe TRBD1 (6 bases). The germline gives CDR1 SGHTA, CDR2 FQGNSA. The V end lost 5 bases, the J end lost 1 base, and 15 bases lay between the germline ends. This CDR3 contains 16 residues.